This entry is about one TCR beta chain. What it recognizes is unknown. The CDR3 consists of 14 residues. Trimming shortened V by 2 bases and J by 7 bases, and 10 bases separated the two germline ends. The V gene's germline CDR1 is SGHDT and CDR2 YYEEEE. As handled by the study authors: Productive clonotypes were detectable down to 2.59 x 10-5 frequency. The protocol was immunoSEQ multiplex PCR, while the TCRdb copy is restricted to in-frame clones and leaves out a portion. That table gives V, J and clone size, and the DNA gave D and trimming. The sample shows approximately 41,000 clones, around 85% of them seen only once. This record comes from a study of STAT5B mutations in CD4+ large granular lymphocyte leukemia. Study-level points and caveats: Compared with healthy controls (2/35), patient top clones favored TRBV06 (8/27).

Sample: CD4+ T cells from blood buffy coats. The chain recombines TRBV5-6 with TRBJ1-6; D ambiguous. This receptor was identified in a human donor in good health. The CDR3 DNA reads TGTGCCAGCAGCTTAGGGTTAAGCAATTCACCCCTCCACTTT. Protein sequence: CASSLGLSNSPLHF.